The 11 T cell receptor beta chains listed next were all sequenced from one sample in a study of cytomegalovirus exposure and HLA in healthy donors. 60 Vbeta and 13 Jbeta primers were used in PCR. Assay: immunoSEQ multiplex PCR; the TCRdb copy retains only in-frame clones and omits some. The sample lists around 97,000 clones; roughly a tenth were seen once. The sample was PBMCs. The source of these receptors is a middle-aged man in good health and CMV-seropositive.

V gene TRBV6-1 combines with J gene TRBJ2-5; TRBD1 matches at 12 bases. Germline V gene data show CDR1 as MNHNS and CDR2 as SASEGT. There are 14 residues in the CDR3. V was pared by 11 bases and J by 4 bases, with 8 bases of the junction left unmatched. Written as DNA, the CDR3 is TGTGCCGCAAGGGACAGGGGGCATGGAGAGACCCAGTACTTC. As protein: CAARDRGHGETQYF.

This clone was counted only a few times. The chain has TRBV6-6 and TRBJ2-7; 7 positions agree with TRBD1. The CDR3 covers 14 residues. CDR1 MNHNY and CDR2 SVGAGI come from the germline V gene (reference sequence). V lost 4 bases, J lost 2 bases, and 5 bases stayed unmatched. CDR3 sequence (DNA): TGTGCCAGCAGTTGGACAGGAGGTACCTACGAGCAGTACTTC. This translates into CASSWTGGTYEQYF.

In its sample, this clone was seen a few times. This chain connects TRBV27 to TRBJ2-1; 12 bases agree with TRBD2. Germline CDR1 is MNHEY and CDR2 is SMNVEV (reference sequence). Trimming cost V 6 bases and J 4 bases; bases outside gene matches: 4. This CDR3 comprises 15 residues. The CDR3 region is CASSRTSGAYNEQFF. CDR3 bases: TGTGCCAGCAGCAGGACTAGCGGGGCATACAATGAGCAGTTCTTC.

The rearrangement joins TRBV19 to TRBJ1-1, with D possibly TRBD1 on 6 matching bases. V shed 7 bases and J shed 1 base, with 13 bases lying between them. This CDR3 has 14 amino acids. In germline, CDR1 is LNHDA, CDR2 SQIVND (reference sequence). The DNA of the CDR3 is TGTGCCAGTACCTCGGACAGTGAGAACACTGAAGCTTTCTTT. It translates to CASTSDSENTEAFF.

This clone appeared once. V gene TRBV27 combines with J gene TRBJ2-7; weak D call: TRBD1 (5 bases). In germline, CDR1 is MNHEY, CDR2 SMNVEV (reference sequence). The CDR3 has 12 amino acids. V lost 3 bases and J 6 bases, leaving 9 bases between the germline ends. The CDR3 loop reads CASSFQQGEQYF. DNA of the CDR3: TGTGCCAGCAGTTTCCAGCAGGGCGAGCAGTACTTC.

Only a few counts were recorded for this clone. One junction end disagrees with the germline gene, perhaps due to a read error. The rearrangement uses TRBV25-1 and TRBJ1-6; D possibly corresponds to TRBD1 (6 bases). The CDR3 totals 16 residues. Germline CDR1 reads MGHDK; CDR2 reads SYGVNS. Here the CDR3 reads CASSGGQLQFYPPLHF. CDR3 nucleotides: TGTGCCAGCAGTGGTGGACAGTTACAATTCTATCCACCCCTACACTTT.

This chain uses TRBV7-9 with TRBJ2-1; perhaps TRBD2 as D (5 bases). V lost 11 bases, J lost 4 bases, and 12 bases lay in between. The CDR3 has 12 amino acids. Germline loops: CDR1 SEHNR, CDR2 FQNEAQ (reference sequence). In DNA, the CDR3 is TGTGCCTCCTCGAGGGATTACAATGAGCAGTTCTTC. Amino acid sequence: CASSRDYNEQFF.

Comments on this clone: One end of the junction does not line up with germline, which may come from a read error. The rearrangement joins TRBV5-1 to TRBJ2-5; 9 bases align to TRBD1. Germline CDR1 reads SGHRS; CDR2 reads YFSETQ. The CDR3 contains 14 residues. The CDR3 DNA follows: TGCGCCAGTCGGCGGGACAGGGAAAAAGAGGCCCAGTACTTC. This gives the protein CASRRDREKEAQYF.

The chain couples TRBV4-3 to TRBJ2-1; D unclear. The CDR3 is 16 residues long. The germline gives CDR1 LGHNA, CDR2 YSLEER. The V end lost 0 bases, the J end lost 0 bases, and 9 bases lay between the germline ends. The CDR3 loop is CASSQDSRSSYNEQFF. The CDR3 coding sequence is TGCGCCAGCAGCCAAGATTCTAGGAGCTCCTACAATGAGCAGTTCTTC.

This clone was seen a few times. V is TRBV19 and J is TRBJ1-1; maybe TRBD1 (6 bases). Looked up from germline, CDR1 is LNHDA and CDR2 is SQIVND (reference sequence). V dropped 1 base and J dropped 11 bases, with 14 bases sitting between them. CDR3 length: 13 residues. As DNA, the CDR3 is TGTGCCAGTAGTATAGTCGGGCAGGGGATGGCTTTCTTT. This translates into CASSIVGQGMAFF.

The genes are TRBV15 and TRBJ2-7; 9 nucleotides align to TRBD1. The CDR3 has 14 amino acids. CDR1 is LNHNV and CDR2 is YYDKDF in the germline V gene (reference sequence). The trim removed 8 bases at V and 2 bases at J, leaving 7 bases unmatched. The CDR3 region is CATLGTGPTYEQYF. The CDR3 DNA sequence: TGTGCCACCCTGGGGACAGGGCCCACCTACGAGCAGTACTTC. The full variable domain, with the rest looked up from reference TRBV15 and TRBJ2-7, is DAMVIQNPRYQVTQFGKPVTLSCSQTLNHNVMYWYQQKSSQAPKLLFHYYDKDFNNEADTPDNFQSRRPNTSFCFLDIRSPGLGDTAMYLCATLGTGPTYEQYFGPGTRLTVT.